Listed below are T cell receptor beta chains from one sample, sequenced in a study of OX40 agonist ivuxolimab in advanced cancers. The table came from immunoSEQ multiplex PCR; TCRdb's copy has only in-frame clones and leaves some out. Among tens of thousands of clones listed, just under 95% were seen once. Sequencing was performed on CD4+ or CD8+ T cells sorted from blood, taken in a trial of the OX40 agonist ivuxolimab. The origin of the receptors is an adult with an advanced solid tumor such as melanoma, head and neck, liver or kidney cancer. Each CDR3 is given with its conserved first and last residue. D genes are given only for firm matches. The size field is filled for only some rows; it gives once, few, many or a size class.

D gene,clone size,J gene,V gene,CDR3 DNA,CDR3 protein
NA,NA,TRBJ2-1,TRBV4-3,TGCGCCAGCAGCAACGGACTGAACAATGAGCAGTTCTTC,CASSNGLNNEQFF
TRBD1,NA,TRBJ1-2,TRBV7-9,TGTGCCAGCAGCTCACCGGACAGGGCACAAGGGGGCTACACCTTC,CASSSPDRAQGGYTF
TRBD2,NA,TRBJ2-1,TRBV7-8,TGTGCCAGCAGCTTAACTAGCGGGAGGGCCGCTGAGCAGTTCTTC,CASSLTSGRAAEQFF
TRBD2,NA,TRBJ2-7,TRBV10-3,TGTGCCATCAGTGAGGGGAGGGGACCTGGCGAGCAGTACTTC,CAISEGRGPGEQYF
NA,NA,TRBJ2-7,TRBV5-1,TGCGCCAGCAGTGGGACACCAACCTACGAGCAGTACTTC,CASSGTPTYEQYF
NA,NA,TRBJ2-3,TRBV9,TGTGCCAGCAGCTCTACAGGTTTGGATACGCAGTATTTT,CASSSTGLDTQYF
TRBD1,NA,TRBJ2-7,TRBV9,TGTGCCAGCAGCCCAGGGGGTGTCGAGCAGTACTTC,CASSPGGVEQYF
NA,NA,TRBJ2-1,TRBV7-8,TGTGCCAGCAGCTTATTACAGGGTCCATACAATGAGCAGTTCTTC,CASSLLQGPYNEQFF
TRBD1,NA,TRBJ1-1,TRBV9,TGTGCCAGCAGCGTAGACAGGGGGCATTCTGAAGCTTTCTTT,CASSVDRGHSEAFF
NA,NA,TRBJ2-1,TRBV9,TGTGCCAGCAGCGACTGGAATGAGCAGTTCTTC,CASSDWNEQFF
NA,NA,TRBJ2-5,TRBV7-2,TGTGCCAGCAGCCCTGGTGAGACCCAGTACTTC,CASSPGETQYF
TRBD1,NA,TRBJ2-7,TRBV5-4,TGTGCCAGCAGCTCAGACCAGGGGGCCTACGAGCAGTACTTC,CASSSDQGAYEQYF
NA,NA,TRBJ2-7,TRBV6-5,TGTGCCAGCAAGGGGAAGCTGTACGAGCAGTACTTC,CASKGKLYEQYF
NA,NA,TRBJ2-7,TRBV7-9,TGTGCCAGCAGCTTAGCAGGTCGTCGGTTCGAGCAGTACTTC,CASSLAGRRFEQYF
NA,NA,TRBJ2-7,TRBV27,TGTGCCAGCAGTTTAACGGGTGAGGGTCTCCCTTACGAGCAGTACTTC,CASSLTGEGLPYEQYF
NA,NA,TRBJ2-7,TRBV5-6,TGTGCCAGCAGCTTTCTAGCGAGAGCCTACGAGCAGTACTTC,CASSFLARAYEQYF
NA,NA,TRBJ2-3,TRBV7-2,TGTGCCAGCAGCCCAGGACATCCCACAGATACGCAGTATTTT,CASSPGHPTDTQYF
NA,once,TRBJ1-5,TRBV7-9,TGTGCCAGCAGCTTAGGGGGTTCTCAGCCCCAGCATTTT,CASSLGGSQPQHF
NA,NA,TRBJ2-1,TRBV27,TGTGCCAGCAGTTTTCTCAATGAGCAGTTCTTC,CASSFLNEQFF
TRBD2,NA,TRBJ2-7,TRBV9,TGTGCCAGCAGCCCCGTAGCGGGAGGCGACGAGCAGTACTTC,CASSPVAGGDEQYF
NA,NA,TRBJ1-3,TRBV7-9,TGTGCCAGCAGCTTAGCCCGGGTGAAGGGAAACACCATATATTTT,CASSLARVKGNTIYF
NA,NA,TRBJ2-1,TRBV27,TGTGCCAGCAGGTCAGGCTATTACAATGAGCAGTTCTTC,CASRSGYYNEQFF
NA,once,TRBJ2-1,TRBV5-1,TGCGCCAGCAGCTTGGCCTGGGGCAGCTCCTACAATGAGCAGTTCTTC,CASSLAWGSSYNEQFF
TRBD2,NA,TRBJ2-3,TRBV27,TGTGCCAGCAGTTTAGGGGGACCGGGACTAGGGAAGGTTCGTACGCAGTATTTT,CASSLGGPGLGKVRTQYF
TRBD1,NA,TRBJ1-5,TRBV29-1,TGCAGCGTTTTACAGGGGGACCAGCCCCAGCATTTT,CSVLQGDQPQHF
TRBD1,medium-sized,TRBJ1-5,TRBV2,TGTGCCAGCAGTACCACAGGGGTTAATAGCAATCAGCCCCAGCATTTT,CASSTTGVNSNQPQHF
NA,NA,TRBJ2-1,TRBV6-6,TGTGCCAGCAGTTACAATGAGCAGTTCTTC,CASSYNEQFF
NA,once,TRBJ1-2,TRBV6-5,TGTGCCAGCAGTTACTCAGGGGGGGCGCTTGGCTACACCTTC,CASSYSGGALGYTF
TRBD1,NA,TRBJ2-7,TRBV4-1,TGCGCCAGCAGCCAAGTTACAGGGGGGTCCTACGAGCAGTACTTC,CASSQVTGGSYEQYF
NA,NA,TRBJ1-1,TRBV5-6,TGTGCCAGCAGCTTGATAGGTATGAGAGCCGTGGACACTGAAGCTTTCTTT,CASSLIGMRAVDTEAFF
TRBD1,NA,TRBJ2-1,TRBV27,TGTGCCAGCAGTTTATGGGCAGGGGGAAATGAGCAGTTCTTC,CASSLWAGGNEQFF
NA,NA,TRBJ2-3,TRBV13,TGTGCCAGCAGTTCGGACCCACTGGGCACAGATACGCAGTATTTT,CASSSDPLGTDTQYF
NA,NA,TRBJ2-7,TRBV10-3,TGTGCCATCAGTGATTTCGCAGGGAAGCGCGAGCAGTACTTC,CAISDFAGKREQYF
TRBD2,NA,TRBJ2-1,TRBV9,TGTGCCAGCAGCGTCACTAGCGGGATAGACAATGAGCAGTTCTTC,CASSVTSGIDNEQFF
TRBD2,NA,TRBJ2-2,TRBV9,TGTGCCAGCAGCGAGGGACTAGCGGGATACACCGGGGAGCTGTTTTTT,CASSEGLAGYTGELFF
NA,NA,TRBJ2-7,TRBV2,TGTGCCAGCAGTGTCCCGGGGGCCAGCTACGAGCAGTACTTC,CASSVPGASYEQYF
NA,NA,TRBJ2-5,TRBV27,TGTGCCAGCAGTTTGTGGTGGGGGGAGACCCAGTACTTC,CASSLWWGETQYF
TRBD2,NA,TRBJ2-1,TRBV7-9,TGTGCCAGCAGCCATAGCGGGATCCAGTCCTACAATGAGCAGTTCTTC,CASSHSGIQSYNEQFF
NA,NA,TRBJ2-3,TRBV28,TGTGCCAGCAGTTCGCTGCAGGGTTGGACGGTCAGAGATACGCAGTATTTT,CASSSLQGWTVRDTQYF
NA,NA,TRBJ2-7,TRBV5-3,TGTGCCAGCAGCCCCTTTGGGAGCGGCCCCTACGAGCAGTACTTC,CASSPFGSGPYEQYF
NA,NA,TRBJ2-1,TRBV15,TGTGCCACCAGCAGTAAGAGGAATGAGCAGTTCTTC,CATSSKRNEQFF
TRBD1,NA,TRBJ2-7,TRBV5-1,TGCGCCAGCAGCTCCCGGACAGGGGGCATCGAGGTCTCCTACGAGCAGTACTTC,CASSSRTGGIEVSYEQYF